The T cell receptor beta chain described here comes from a study of cytomegalovirus exposure and HLA in healthy donors. As to this clone: The antigen is unknown.

Vbeta (60) and Jbeta (13) primers were used in the PCR. The table came from immunoSEQ multiplex PCR; TCRdb's copy has only in-frame clones and leaves some out. Among around 85,000 clones listed, about four fifths were seen once. Regarding the study as a whole: Relative to the roughly 690-donor mean, N-insertions were reportedly fewer in an Asian-associated ancestry cluster in a later analysis.

The receptor comes from a man younger than 40 in good health and CMV-seronegative. The specimen was PBMCs.

CDR3 in DNA: TGTGCCAGTCGAGTTACAGCCTTCACAGATACGCAGTATTTT. Protein: CASRVTAFTDTQYF. The V gene is TRBV27, the J gene TRBJ2-3; D uncertain. The CDR3 has 14 residues. The ends were cut back, 9 bases at V and 2 bases at J, with 15 bases in the middle. Germline CDR1 MNHEY, CDR2 SMNVEV (reference sequence).